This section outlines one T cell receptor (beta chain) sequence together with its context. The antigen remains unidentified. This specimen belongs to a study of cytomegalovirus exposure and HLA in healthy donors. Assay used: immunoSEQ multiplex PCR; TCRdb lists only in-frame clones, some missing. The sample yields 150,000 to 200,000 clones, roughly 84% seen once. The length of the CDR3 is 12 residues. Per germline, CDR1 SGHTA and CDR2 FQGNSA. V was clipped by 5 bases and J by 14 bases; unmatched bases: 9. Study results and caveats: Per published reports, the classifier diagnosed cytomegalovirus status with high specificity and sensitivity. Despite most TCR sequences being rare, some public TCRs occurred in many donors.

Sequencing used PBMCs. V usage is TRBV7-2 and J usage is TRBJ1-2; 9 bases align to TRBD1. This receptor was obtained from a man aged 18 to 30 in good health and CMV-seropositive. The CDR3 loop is CASSQSQGAITF. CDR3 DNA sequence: TGTGCCAGCAGCCAATCACAGGGGGCGATTACCTTC. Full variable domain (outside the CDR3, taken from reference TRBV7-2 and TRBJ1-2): GAGVSQSPSNKVTEKGKDVELRCDPISGHTALYWYRQSLGQGLEFLIYFQGNSAPDKSGLPSDRFSAERTGGSVSTLTIQRTQQEDSAVYLCASSQSQGAITFGSGTRLTVV.